This paragraph covers one T cell receptor (beta chain) sequence. One end of the junction varies from germline; a read error may be responsible. Donors gave roughly 10 milliliters of peripheral blood apiece. Each sample provided at least 5 micrograms of extracted total RNA. The entry originates in a study of blood T cells in healthy people across ages. The use of a sample-barcoded 5' primer and a J-beta primer mix characterized a second PCR of about 6 to 12 cycles. TCRdb independently ran MiXCR on the 5' RACE reads; one entry per CDR3 protein. Of about 680,000 distinct CDR3 sequences listed, around 49% are singletons. The CDR3 covers 14 residues. The germline gives CDR1 ENHRY, CDR2 SYGVKD.

This TCR was sampled from a woman aged 60-70 years in good health. Sequencing was performed on blood. This chain uses TRBV10-3 with TRBJ2-1; TRBD2 agrees at 7 bases. The CDR3 protein is CAFSLAVTYNEQFF. The CDR3 DNA follows: TGTGCCTTCAGTCTAGCGGTAACCTACAATGAGCAGTTCTTC.